The rows below give T cell receptor beta chains drawn from one sample of a study of early stage breast cancer tumors. Method: immunoSEQ multiplex PCR; TCRdb's copy keeps in-frame clones and lacks some. The sample holds about 69,000 clones, 75% to 90% seen once. The sample taken for sequencing was blood. The receptors shown here come from a person between 35 and 49 years old with breast cancer. Each CDR3 is given with its conserved first and last residue. Fields, in order: clone size, J gene, V gene, D gene, CDR3 protein, CDR3 DNA. D genes are given only for firm matches. A clone size is listed for some rows: how often the clone was seen (once, few, many), or a class if it is expanded.

NA | TRBJ1-1 | TRBV7-8 | TRBD1 | CASRKTGGTEAFF | TGTGCCAGCAGGAAGACAGGGGGGACTGAAGCTTTCTTT
NA | TRBJ2-1 | TRBV6-5 | TRBD1 | CASSYYRGEQFF | TGTGCCAGCAGTTATTACAGGGGTGAGCAGTTCTTC
NA | TRBJ2-7 | TRBV6-1 | NA | CASSESRQSSYEQYF | TGTGCCAGCAGTGAATCCCGACAGAGCTCCTACGAGCAGTACTTC
NA | TRBJ1-5 | TRBV5-6 | NA | CASGPRQATYSNQPQHF | TGTGCCAGTGGACCCAGACAGGCGACTTATAGCAATCAGCCCCAGCATTTT
once | TRBJ1-1 | TRBV28 | NA | CASSFNTEAFF | TGTGCCAGCAGCTTTAACACTGAAGCTTTCTTT
NA | TRBJ2-7 | TRBV28 | NA | CASSLPALAEQYF | TGTGCCAGCAGTTTACCGGCCCTTGCGGAGCAGTACTTC
NA | TRBJ1-5 | TRBV6-6 | NA | CASGSANQPQHF | TGTGCCAGCGGAAGTGCCAATCAGCCCCAGCATTTT
NA | TRBJ2-7 | TRBV13 | TRBD2 | CASRAAGGGWQYF | TGTGCCAGCAGAGCGGCGGGGGGCGGTTGGCAGTACTTC
once | TRBJ2-2 | TRBV5-4 | TRBD1 | CASSLAKQGANTGELFF | TGTGCCAGCAGCTTGGCAAAACAGGGGGCGAACACCGGGGAGCTGTTTTTT
NA | TRBJ2-7 | TRBV19 | TRBD1 | CASSNFGQGGYEQYF | TGTGCCAGTAGTAATTTTGGACAGGGGGGGTACGAGCAGTACTTC
NA | TRBJ2-2 | TRBV12-5 | TRBD1 | CASGSGQGESGELFF | TGTGCTAGTGGTTCAGGACAGGGGGAAAGCGGGGAGCTGTTTTTT
NA | TRBJ2-7 | TRBV7-2 | NA | CASSLAGTYEQYF | TGTGCCAGCAGCTTGGCAGGGACCTACGAGCAGTACTTC
NA | TRBJ2-7 | TRBV28 | NA | CASSLSEGLAYEQYF | TGTGCCAGCAGTTTATCGGAGGGGTTGGCCTACGAGCAGTACTTC
few | TRBJ2-7 | TRBV2 | NA | CASSTVDEQYF | TGTGCCAGCAGCACAGTGGACGAGCAGTACTTC
NA | TRBJ2-5 | TRBV18 | TRBD2 | CASSPSGLQETQYF | TGTGCCAGCTCTCCTAGCGGCCTCCAAGAGACCCAGTACTTC
NA | TRBJ2-4 | TRBV10-1 | TRBD2 | CASSEWRELVNIQYF | TGCGCCAGCAGTGAGTGGCGGGAGTTGGTAAACATTCAGTACTTC
NA | TRBJ1-2 | TRBV30 | NA | CAWSVMGPGYGYTF | TGTGCCTGGAGTGTAATGGGACCTGGCTATGGCTACACCTTC
NA | TRBJ2-7 | TRBV6-1 | NA | CASRPAAVGRYEQYF | TGTGCCAGCAGGCCGGCGGCAGTGGGGAGGTACGAGCAGTACTTC
NA | TRBJ2-5 | TRBV2 | TRBD1 | CASSERDRGETQYF | TGTGCCAGCAGTGAGAGGGACAGGGGGGAGACCCAGTACTTC
NA | TRBJ1-3 | TRBV7-9 | NA | CASSLRVFGNTIYF | TGTGCCAGCAGCTTACGGGTGTTCGGAAACACCATATATTTT
NA | TRBJ1-5 | TRBV30 | NA | CAWSEGLGNQPQHF | TGTGCCTGGAGTGAGGGGCTCGGCAATCAGCCCCAGCATTTT
NA | TRBJ2-1 | TRBV5-1 | NA | CASSLAGGGDEQFF | TGCGCCAGCAGCTTGGCGGGAGGGGGCGATGAGCAGTTCTTC
NA | TRBJ2-7 | TRBV5-4 | TRBD2 | CASSLRHMGLAEDEQYF | TGTGCCAGCAGTCTTCGACACATGGGACTAGCGGAGGACGAGCAGTACTTC
NA | TRBJ1-1 | TRBV7-3 | NA | CASSSLTPGDRTKPEAFF | TGTGCCAGCAGCTCCCTAACCCCTGGGGACCGGACTAAACCTGAAGCTTTCTTT
NA | TRBJ2-4 | TRBV7-9 | NA | CASSFWGTGAKNIQYF | TGTGCCAGCAGCTTCTGGGGTACCGGAGCCAAAAACATTCAGTACTTC
NA | TRBJ2-2 | TRBV11-2 | NA | CASSLQGGGRSNTGELFF | TGTGCCAGCAGCTTACAAGGAGGAGGACGCTCGAACACCGGGGAGCTGTTTTTT
few | TRBJ2-7 | TRBV27 | NA | CASSIDSSYEQYF | TGTGCCAGCAGCATCGACAGCTCCTACGAGCAGTACTTC
few | TRBJ1-1 | TRBV30 | NA | CAWSGSGSPFF | TGTGCCTGGAGTGGGTCAGGGAGCCCTTTCTTT
NA | TRBJ2-7 | TRBV2 | NA | CASTVGQSYEQYF | TGTGCCAGCACTGTAGGACAGTCCTACGAGCAGTACTTC
NA | TRBJ2-1 | TRBV2 | NA | CASKAEGGNEQFF | TGTGCCAGCAAGGCAGAAGGGGGCAATGAGCAGTTCTTC
once | TRBJ2-7 | TRBV28 | TRBD2 | CASRELAGTTYEQYF | TGTGCCAGCAGGGAACTAGCGGGAACTACCTACGAGCAGTACTTC
NA | TRBJ2-5 | TRBV5-4 | TRBD2 | CASSRTSGYQETQYF | TGTGCCAGCAGCCGGACTAGCGGGTACCAAGAGACCCAGTACTTC
NA | TRBJ2-3 | TRBV6-1 | NA | CASSEVSGGSDTQYF | TGTGCCAGCAGTGAAGTATCAGGCGGGTCAGATACGCAGTATTTT
NA | TRBJ2-7 | TRBV10-3 | NA | CAISVKGRYEQYF | TGTGCCATCAGCGTTAAAGGACGCTACGAGCAGTACTTC
NA | TRBJ2-7 | TRBV27 | TRBD1 | CASSRQGTYEQYF | TGTGCCAGCAGTAGACAGGGTACCTACGAGCAGTACTTC
NA | TRBJ2-3 | TRBV27 | NA | CASSFSSAVFSTDTQYF | TGTGCCAGCAGTTTCTCTAGCGCGGTTTTTAGCACAGATACGCAGTATTTT
NA | TRBJ2-5 | TRBV5-4 | NA | CASSFTGQETQYF | TGTGCCAGCAGCTTCACAGGGCAAGAGACCCAGTACTTC
NA | TRBJ1-2 | TRBV7-2 | NA | CASSLGGGYGYTF | TGTGCCAGCAGCCTGGGAGGGGGTTACGGCTACACCTTC
NA | TRBJ2-5 | TRBV5-1 | TRBD2 | CASSVGLALGGETQYF | TGCGCCAGCAGCGTCGGACTAGCCCTAGGCGGGGAGACCCAGTACTTC